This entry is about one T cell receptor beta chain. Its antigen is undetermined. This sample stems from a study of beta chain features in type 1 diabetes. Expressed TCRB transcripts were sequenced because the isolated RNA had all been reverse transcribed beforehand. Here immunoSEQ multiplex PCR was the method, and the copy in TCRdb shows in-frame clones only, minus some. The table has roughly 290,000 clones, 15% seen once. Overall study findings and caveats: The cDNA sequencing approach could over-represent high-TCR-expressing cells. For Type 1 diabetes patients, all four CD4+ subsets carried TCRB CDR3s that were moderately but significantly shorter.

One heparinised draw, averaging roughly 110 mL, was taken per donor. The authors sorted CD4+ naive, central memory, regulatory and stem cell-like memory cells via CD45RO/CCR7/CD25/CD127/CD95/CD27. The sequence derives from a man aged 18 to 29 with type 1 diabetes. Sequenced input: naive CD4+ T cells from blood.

The CDR3 coding sequence is TGCGCCAGCAGTCTTCGGTCCGGGGGACCGAACACTGAAGCTTTCTTT. Residues: CASSLRSGGPNTEAFF. This chain joins TRBV23-1 and TRBJ1-1, with D perhaps TRBD1 (5 bases). TRBV23-1 is labeled an ORF, and its function is uncertain. The CDR3 runs 16 residues. The ends were cut back, 4 bases at V and 1 base at J, with 16 bases in the middle.